A selection of T cell receptor beta chains follows, all from one sample in a study of beta chain features in type 1 diabetes. Libraries were prepared by immunoSEQ multiplex PCR; TCRdb keeps only in-frame clonotypes and omits some of them. The table lists 500,000 to 800,000 clones, around 12% of them singletons. The sample taken for sequencing was naive CD4+ T cells from blood. Receptor source: a man aged 25 to 40 with type 1 diabetes. Each CDR3 is given with its conserved first and last residue. Each record gives: D gene, J gene, V gene, clone size, CDR3 protein, CDR3 DNA. The D gene is left open where the match is weak. Clone sizes are given selectively: once, few, many, or a class where the clone is expanded.

D: .; J: TRBJ1-5; V: TRBV5-1; size: few; CDR3: CASSLEGGQPQHF; DNA: TGCGCCAGCAGCTTGGAGGGGGGTCAGCCCCAGCATTTT
D: .; J: TRBJ2-7; V: TRBV7-2; size: few; CDR3: CASSQAAHPPEQYF; DNA: TGTGCCAGCAGCCAGGCTGCCCACCCTCCCGAGCAGTACTTC
D: TRBD2; J: TRBJ2-7; V: TRBV7-2; size: few; CDR3: CASSLAGLVGHEQYF; DNA: TGTGCCAGCAGCTTAGCGGGACTAGTCGGCCACGAGCAGTACTTC
D: TRBD1; J: TRBJ2-4; V: TRBV7-9; size: .; CDR3: CASSLPRTGENIQYF; DNA: TGTGCCAGCAGCTTGCCTCGGACAGGAGAAAACATTCAGTACTTC
D: TRBD2; J: TRBJ2-5; V: TRBV6-5; size: few; CDR3: CASKQTSGGSETQYF; DNA: TGTGCCAGCAAGCAGACTAGCGGGGGGTCAGAGACCCAGTACTTC
D: TRBD1; J: TRBJ1-6; V: TRBV27; size: .; CDR3: CASRLTTGSNSPLHF; DNA: TGTGCCAGCAGATTAACGACAGGGTCTAATTCACCCCTCCACTTT
D: .; J: TRBJ1-1; V: TRBV6-5; size: .; CDR3: CASSYSTNEAFF; DNA: TGTGCCAGCAGTTACTCGACAAATGAAGCTTTCTTT
D: .; J: TRBJ2-7; V: TRBV18; size: few; CDR3: CASSPKREGYEQYF; DNA: TGTGCCAGCTCACCGAAAAGGGAAGGCTACGAGCAGTACTTC
D: .; J: TRBJ1-1; V: TRBV2; size: .; CDR3: CASTALGAEAFF; DNA: TGTGCCAGCACCGCCCTCGGCGCTGAAGCTTTCTTT
D: .; J: TRBJ1-1; V: TRBV18; size: .; CDR3: CASSPLSQDLNTEAFF; DNA: TGTGCCAGCTCACCACTATCGCAGGACCTGAACACTGAAGCTTTCTTT
D: .; J: TRBJ1-2; V: TRBV10-3; size: few; CDR3: CAISDAGADGYTF; DNA: TGTGCCATCAGTGATGCAGGGGCGGATGGCTACACCTTC
D: TRBD2; J: TRBJ2-3; V: TRBV4-2; size: few; CDR3: CASSHAGGGPDTQYF; DNA: TGTGCCAGCAGCCATGCGGGGGGCGGGCCAGATACGCAGTATTTT
D: .; J: TRBJ2-3; V: TRBV7-2; size: .; CDR3: CASSQGRGSTTDTQYF; DNA: TGCGCCAGCAGCCAAGGGCGTGGTTCCACCACAGATACGCAGTATTTT
D: .; J: TRBJ2-1; V: TRBV2; size: .; CDR3: CASSVWGTGAYNEQFF; DNA: TGTGCCAGCAGCGTATGGGGGACGGGTGCTTACAATGAGCAGTTCTTC
D: .; J: TRBJ1-2; V: TRBV14; size: .; CDR3: CASSGSDYGYTF; DNA: TGTGCCAGCAGCGGTTCGGACTATGGCTACACCTTC
D: .; J: TRBJ2-1; V: TRBV7-9; size: .; CDR3: CASSLRQGRGWNEQFF; DNA: TGTGCCAGCAGCCTCCGCCAGGGCAGGGGATGGAATGAGCAGTTCTTC
D: .; J: TRBJ1-2; V: TRBV11-3; size: few; CDR3: CASSSTVYGYTF; DNA: TGTGCCAGCAGCTCAACAGTCTATGGCTACACCTTC
D: TRBD2; J: TRBJ2-3; V: TRBV7-9; size: few; CDR3: CASSPLAGGTTDTQYF; DNA: TGTGCCAGCAGCCCTCTAGCGGGGGGGACCACAGATACGCAGTATTTT
D: TRBD2; J: TRBJ2-5; V: TRBV11-2; size: few; CDR3: CASSLEGFRGGDQETQYF; DNA: TGTGCCAGCAGCTTAGAAGGATTTCGGGGAGGGGACCAAGAGACCCAGTACTTC
D: .; J: TRBJ2-7; V: TRBV5-1; size: .; CDR3: CASSQGRHAGEQYF; DNA: TGCGCCAGCAGCCAGGGACGGCATGCGGGCGAGCAGTACTTC
D: .; J: TRBJ1-1; V: TRBV29-1; size: .; CDR3: CSVEVSAGGTEAFF; DNA: TGCAGCGTTGAAGTTTCGGCCGGTGGGACTGAAGCTTTCTTT
D: .; J: TRBJ2-7; V: TRBV30; size: few; CDR3: CAWSPPGGPSYEQYF; DNA: TGTGCCTGGAGTCCCCCCGGGGGCCCTTCCTACGAGCAGTACTTC
D: .; J: TRBJ1-1; V: TRBV7-3; size: few; CDR3: CASSPTGQGTEAFF; DNA: TGTGCCAGCAGTCCCACAGGGCAAGGCACTGAAGCTTTCTTT
D: TRBD2; J: TRBJ2-2; V: TRBV29-1; size: .; CDR3: CSAKRGHANTGELFF; DNA: TGCAGCGCGAAGCGGGGGCACGCGAACACCGGGGAGCTGTTTTTT
D: TRBD2; J: TRBJ2-1; V: TRBV7-2; size: .; CDR3: CASSLLAGEYNEQFF; DNA: TGTGCCAGCAGCTTACTAGCGGGGGAGTACAATGAGCAGTTCTTC
D: .; J: TRBJ1-2; V: TRBV28; size: many; CDR3: CASSPIGDGNYGYTF; DNA: TGTGCCAGCAGTCCCATAGGGGACGGAAACTATGGCTACACCTTC
D: .; J: TRBJ1-5; V: TRBV25-1; size: .; CDR3: CASSQGTANQPQHF; DNA: TGTGCCAGCAGCCAAGGGACGGCTAATCAGCCCCAGCATTTT
D: .; J: TRBJ1-2; V: TRBV4-3; size: .; CDR3: CASSQDHQYGYTF; DNA: TGCGCCAGCAGCCAAGATCACCAGTATGGCTACACCTTC
D: .; J: TRBJ1-3; V: TRBV19; size: few; CDR3: CASSTGHSGNTIYF; DNA: TGTGCCAGTAGTACGGGACACTCTGGAAACACCATATATTTT
D: .; J: TRBJ2-2; V: TRBV5-1; size: few; CDR3: CATGGDNTGELFF; DNA: TGCGCTACCGGGGGTGATAACACCGGGGAGCTGTTTTTT
D: .; J: TRBJ2-1; V: TRBV27; size: .; CDR3: CASSLLRGGTSQYNEQFF; DNA: TGTGCCAGCAGTTTGCTCCGAGGAGGGACTTCCCAATACAATGAGCAGTTCTTC
D: .; J: TRBJ2-3; V: TRBV4-2; size: .; CDR3: CASSQGSGSTDTQYF; DNA: TGTGCCAGCAGCCAGGGATCCGGGAGCACAGATACGCAGTATTTT
D: .; J: TRBJ1-1; V: TRBV4-2; size: .; CDR3: CASSQDSGSKAFF; DNA: TGTGCCAGCAGCCAAGATTCCGGGAGTAAAGCTTTCTTT
D: .; J: TRBJ2-7; V: TRBV29-1; size: few; CDR3: CSVFRPEAYEQYF; DNA: TGCAGCGTTTTTCGCCCGGAGGCCTACGAGCAGTACTTC
D: TRBD2; J: TRBJ2-7; V: TRBV6-1; size: few; CDR3: CASSLAESYEQYF; DNA: TGTGCCAGCAGCCTAGCGGAGTCCTACGAGCAGTACTTC
D: .; J: TRBJ2-5; V: TRBV7-9; size: .; CDR3: CASSLALGVASGETQYF; DNA: TGTGCCAGCAGCTTAGCGCTCGGGGTAGCCTCAGGAGAGACCCAGTACTTC
D: TRBD1; J: TRBJ2-1; V: TRBV29-1; size: few; CDR3: CSMGQGAYNEQFF; DNA: TGCAGCATGGGACAGGGGGCCTACAATGAGCAGTTCTTC
D: .; J: TRBJ2-4; V: TRBV14; size: few; CDR3: CASSQVGEFPNIQYF; DNA: TGTGCCAGCAGCCAAGTAGGGGAGTTCCCCAACATTCAGTACTTC
D: .; J: TRBJ1-3; V: TRBV30; size: .; CDR3: CAWSVRGIEPSGNTIYF; DNA: TGTGCCTGGAGTGTACGGGGGATAGAGCCGTCTGGAAACACCATATATTTT
D: .; J: TRBJ2-7; V: TRBV4-2; size: .; CDR3: CASSQVGWQGKDEQYF; DNA: TGTGCCAGCAGCCAAGTAGGCTGGCAGGGGAAGGACGAGCAGTACTTC
D: TRBD2; J: TRBJ2-4; V: TRBV28; size: .; CDR3: CASNQGWRGAKGIQYF; DNA: TGTGCCAGCAACCAGGGATGGCGGGGGGCAAAGGGGATTCAGTACTTC
D: .; J: TRBJ1-2; V: TRBV25-1; size: few; CDR3: CASSRQGRFYGYTF; DNA: TGTGCCAGCAGTAGGCAGGGGAGGTTCTATGGCTACACCTTC